Each of the 12 T cell receptor beta chains below was sequenced from the same sample in a study of chemoradiotherapy in HPV16-positive cancers. The table came from immunoSEQ multiplex PCR; TCRdb's copy has only in-frame clones and leaves some out. The data contain 20,000 or so clones, about 80% of them singletons. Sequenced material: blood, taken from a patient who underwent chemoradiotherapy. The receptor set was obtained from a human donor with HPV-associated anogenital cancer.

The chain employs TRBV2 and TRBJ1-6, with 11 nucleotides matching TRBD1. The CDR3 is made up of 14 amino acids. Germline-derived CDR1 and CDR2 are SNHLY and FYNNEI. V was clipped by 6 bases and J by 11 bases; unmatched bases: 6. The CDR3 is CASSGTGGTAPLHF. The CDR3 DNA sequence: TGTGCCAGCAGCGGGACAGGGGGGACGGCACCCCTCCACTTT.

This chain uses TRBV18 with TRBJ2-7; D unclear. CDR1 is KGHSH, CDR2 LQKENI, per germline. The V and J ends lost 5 bases and 4 bases respectively, with 6 bases between them. This CDR3 has 11 amino acids. This chain's CDR3 is CASSADYEQYF. CDR3 in DNA: TGTGCCAGCTCAGCCGATTACGAGCAGTACTTC.

This chain links TRBV7-2 with TRBJ1-2, with 8 bases identical to TRBD1. The CDR3 length is 13 residues. The germline gives CDR1 SGHTA, CDR2 FQGNSA. Trimming took 5 bases from V and 4 from J; bases not matched to a gene: 3. The CDR3 nucleotides read TGTGCCAGCAGCAATGGACAGGGCTATGGCTACACCTTC. This encodes CASSNGQGYGYTF.

The chain couples TRBV5-1 to TRBJ2-5; 7 nucleotides agree with TRBD1. V lost 4 bases to trimming and J lost 2 bases; unmatched junction nucleotides: 5. Looked up from germline, CDR1 is SGHRS and CDR2 is YFSETQ. This CDR3 is 14 amino acids long. The CDR3 DNA follows: TGCGCCAGCAGCCAGGGACAGTATCAAGAGACCCAGTACTTC. Its protein is CASSQGQYQETQYF.

This clone showed up just a few times. V is TRBV29-1 and J is TRBJ1-1, with 9 bases matching TRBD1. This CDR3 comprises 14 residues. J lost 4 bases, V lost 5 bases, and 8 bases had no gene match. Per germline, CDR1 SQVTM and CDR2 ANQGSEA. CDR3 sequence (DNA): TGCAGCGTTTCTACAGGGGGCGCGGGCACTGAAGCTTTCTTT. It yields the protein CSVSTGGAGTEAFF.

The chain uses TRBV6-1 and TRBJ1-2; D unresolved. V lost 0 bases, J lost 8 bases, and 16 bases lay in between. The CDR3 loop spans 15 amino acids. In germline, CDR1 is MNHNS, CDR2 SASEGT. CDR3 sequence: CASSEAFAGSEGYTF. CDR3 DNA sequence: TGTGCCAGCAGTGAAGCGTTCGCGGGTTCTGAGGGCTACACCTTC.

The chain couples TRBV18 to TRBJ2-5, with D perhaps matching TRBD2 (5 bases). The germline V gene encodes CDR1 KGHSH and CDR2 LQKENI. The CDR3 is made up of 15 amino acids. Trimming left V 0 bases short and J 5 bases short, with 13 bases between. The CDR3 DNA reads TGTGCCAGCTCACCACCGGACCTCCGGAGGGAGACCCAGTACTTC. Translation: CASSPPDLRRETQYF.

V gene TRBV6-6 combines with J gene TRBJ1-1; no definite D call. Deletions cut 8 bases from V and 2 bases from J, with 12 bases between. The CDR3 extends over 13 amino acids. Germline-derived CDR1 and CDR2 are MNHNY and SVGAGI (reference sequence). The DNA for the CDR3 is TGTGCCAGCGTTGGGCAGCTAAACACTGAAGCTTTCTTT. Protein product: CASVGQLNTEAFF.

The J gene is TRBJ1-6, the V gene TRBV4-2, with D possibly being TRBD1 (5 bases). Trimming shortened V by 0 bases and J by 9 bases, and 15 bases separated the two germline ends. The CDR3 length is 16 residues. The germline gives CDR1 LGHNA, CDR2 YNFKEQ. The CDR3 sequence is CASSQDLAGGGSPLHF. The CDR3 nucleotides are TGTGCCAGCAGCCAAGATTTAGCTGGGGGGGGTTCACCCCTCCACTTT.

This chain links TRBV7-2 with TRBJ2-3; D is tentatively TRBD1 or TRBD2 (6 bases each). CDR1 and CDR2 (germline): SGHTA, FQGNSA. V was cut by 2 bases and J by 5 bases, with 17 bases left in between. This CDR3 comprises 16 residues. The CDR3 DNA sequence: TGTGCCAGCAGCTTACAATTCGGGGGCCGGCAAGATACGCAGTATTTT. As protein: CASSLQFGGRQDTQYF.

This chain joins TRBV29-1 and TRBJ2-5, with a tentative D call TRBD2 (6 bases). Per the germline V gene, CDR1 is SQVTM and CDR2 is ANQGSEA. Trimming cost V 7 bases and J 1 base, with 10 bases left between them. This CDR3 is built from 12 residues. The CDR3 spells CSGAGLQETQYF. The CDR3 nucleotides are TGCAGCGGAGCGGGCCTCCAAGAGACCCAGTACTTC.

This clone was seen just once. The rearrangement uses TRBV29-1 and TRBJ2-3; possibly TRBD2 for D (5 bases). Germline V gives CDR1 SQVTM, CDR2 ANQGSEA. This CDR3 contains 13 residues. Trimming removed 7 bases from V and 2 bases from J, with 13 bases in between. Here the CDR3 DNA reads TGCAGCGCTCTGGACTTAACCACAGATACGCAGTATTTT. It is translated as CSALDLTTDTQYF.